The clone carrying this T cell receptor (beta chain) was recorded a few times. This record belongs to a study of T-cell memory formation after mild COVID-19. The CDR3 length is 15 residues. The V end lost 3 bases, the J end lost 2 bases, and 12 bases lay between the germline ends. Using its own MiXCR run on the 5' RACE reads, TCRdb lists one record per CDR3 protein. The repertoire holds about 430,000 distinct CDR3 sequences, with approximately 18% as singletons. The sequence was obtained from a man in his late teens or twenties who had mild COVID-19 (a few samples of this study predate the infection). Cell type and time point are not known. The gene calls are TRBV12-3 or TRBV12-4 and TRBJ2-3, with D unclear. Sequenced material: PBMCs or a T cell subset sorted from them (not recorded which). CDR3 sequence: CASSFTFGFTDTQYF. The DNA for the CDR3 is TGTGCCAGCAGTTTTACTTTCGGGTTCACAGATACGCAGTATTTT.